The rows below give T cell receptor beta chains drawn from one sample of a study of control samples from healthy donors and cancer patients. Clones were read by immunoSEQ multiplex PCR, and TCRdb kept only the in-frame ones, dropping some. The data show 150,000 to 200,000 clones, with roughly 88% seen just once and nearly 5% held by the top ten. The sample taken for sequencing was blood. Receptors were obtained from a woman in her twenties or thirties in good health. CDR3s include the opening cysteine and the closing phenylalanine or tryptophan. The D gene is left open where the match is weak. Size tells how often a clone was seen (once, few, many) or the class of an expanded clone, and some rows leave it out.

j_gene	d_gene	abundance	v_gene	CDR3nt	CDR3aa
TRBJ1-5	-	-	TRBV19	TGTGCCAGTAGTCCCTCTCGGGCTAATCAGCCCCAGCATTTT	CASSPSRANQPQHF
TRBJ1-1	-	few	TRBV2	TGTGCCAGCAGTGAAGTGAGGGGGTACACTGAAGCTTTCTTT	CASSEVRGYTEAFF
TRBJ2-3	-	-	TRBV24-1	TGTGCCACCAGTGATTTGGCTAGCACAGATACGCAGTATTTT	CATSDLASTDTQYF
TRBJ1-5	-	-	TRBV6-4	TGTGCCAGCAGTGTAAGCGGCGATAGCAATCAGCCCCAGCATTTT	CASSVSGDSNQPQHF
TRBJ2-5	-	-	TRBV28	TGTGCCAGCAGTCTCTGGGACGGCAAAAAGACCCAGTACTTC	CASSLWDGKKTQYF
TRBJ1-1	-	-	TRBV5-1	TGCGCCAGCAGCTCGGGGGTTCGGGCCATGAACACTGAAGCTTTCTTT	CASSSGVRAMNTEAFF
TRBJ2-3	-	-	TRBV10-3	TGTGCCATCACCGGGACTAGCACAGATACGCAGTATTTT	CAITGTSTDTQYF
TRBJ1-6	-	-	TRBV11-1	TGTGCCAGCAGCTCAGGGGTTGGTTCACCCCTCCACTTT	CASSSGVGSPLHF
TRBJ1-6	-	-	TRBV18	TGTGCCAGCTCACCATCCTCGGGTCGGCAGGGCAGTAATTCACCCCTCCACTTT	CASSPSSGRQGSNSPLHF
TRBJ1-5	-	-	TRBV18	TGTGCCAGCTCACCGGACAAGAATCAGCCCCAGCATTTT	CASSPDKNQPQHF
TRBJ2-5	-	-	TRBV9	TGTGCCAGCAGCGTAGGGTGGGAAGCGGGCCACCAAGAGACCCAGTACTTC	CASSVGWEAGHQETQYF
TRBJ2-1	-	-	TRBV19	TGTGCCACCTCAGAGACAGTCTCCTACAATGAGCAGTTCTTC	CATSETVSYNEQFF
TRBJ1-6	TRBD1	once	TRBV5-1	TGCGCCAGCAGCCGGGACAGGGAAAATTCACCCCTCCACTTT	CASSRDRENSPLHF
TRBJ1-2	-	-	TRBV20-1	TGCAGTGCGTTACCTGGCTACACCTTC	CSALPGYTF
TRBJ2-5	-	-	TRBV4-2	TGTGCCAGCAGCCAAGAGCCTTTACGGCAAGAGACCCAGTACTTC	CASSQEPLRQETQYF
TRBJ1-6	-	few	TRBV7-9	TGTGCCAGCAGCTTTAATAATTCACCCCTCCACTTT	CASSFNNSPLHF
TRBJ1-2	-	-	TRBV28	TGTGCCAGCAGTCGGGGACATCACTATGGCTACACCTTC	CASSRGHHYGYTF
TRBJ2-5	-	-	TRBV20-1	TGCAGTGCCGGGTGGCGGGAGACCCAGTACTTC	CSAGWRETQYF
TRBJ1-5	-	once	TRBV28	TGTGCCAGCAGTTTCAAGCAGCCCCAGCATTTT	CASSFKQPQHF
TRBJ1-6	TRBD1	-	TRBV5-4	TGTGCCAGCAGCACCGACAGGGCGGATAATTCACCCCTCCACTTT	CASSTDRADNSPLHF
TRBJ1-1	-	-	TRBV5-8	TGTGCCAGCAGCTTGGTGGGGGAAGGGACTGAAGCTTTCTTT	CASSLVGEGTEAFF
TRBJ2-2	-	once	TRBV2	TGTGCCAGCAGTCGGTTTTCCGGGGCCGGGGAGCTGTTTTTT	CASSRFSGAGELFF
TRBJ2-7	-	once	TRBV6-5	TGTGCCAGCAGGAGGACTGTTTACTACGAGCAGTACTTC	CASRRTVYYEQYF
TRBJ1-4	-	once	TRBV25-1	TGTGCCAGCAGTGAATGGTCGAGTGAAAAACTGTTTTTT	CASSEWSSEKLFF
TRBJ1-1	-	-	TRBV6-5	TGTGCCAGCAGTAACAGGAGGAACACTGAAGCTTTCTTT	CASSNRRNTEAFF
TRBJ2-3	TRBD1	-	TRBV4-1	TGCGCCAGCAGCCAAGGACAGGGGGGGGATACGCAGTATTTT	CASSQGQGGDTQYF
TRBJ2-7	TRBD1	-	TRBV19	TGTGCCAGTAGTTTCGGGACAGGGGTCTCCTACGAGCAGTACTTC	CASSFGTGVSYEQYF
TRBJ1-1	-	-	TRBV6-5	TGTGCCAGCAGTTACTCGAGGCAACGCCTGGAAGCTTTCTTT	CASSYSRQRLEAFF
TRBJ1-1	-	-	TRBV5-1	TGCGCCAGCAGCGAAAGAAGCCGGGCCCTCGGATCTGAAGCTTTCTTT	CASSERSRALGSEAFF
TRBJ2-1	-	once	TRBV28	TGTGCCAGCAGTTTACGATCTCAACTAGCTATCAATGAGCAGTTCTTC	CASSLRSQLAINEQFF
TRBJ2-5	-	once	TRBV7-9	TGTGCCAGCAGCTTAGCGGGGCAGGGAGAGGGAGAGACCCAGTACTTC	CASSLAGQGEGETQYF
TRBJ2-4	-	-	TRBV3-1/TRBV3-2	TGTGCCAGCAGCCAAGTGGGGGTTTCCCTAAAAAACATTCAGTACTTC	CASSQVGVSLKNIQYF
TRBJ2-7	TRBD2	-	TRBV29-1	TGCAGCGTGGGAACCGGGACTAGCGGGAGGTTGCCCTACGAGCAGTACTTC	CSVGTGTSGRLPYEQYF
TRBJ2-7	-	-	TRBV29-1	TGCAGCGTGGGGGGGACAGAGGTTAACTCCTACGAGCAGTACTTC	CSVGGTEVNSYEQYF
TRBJ1-5	TRBD1	-	TRBV19	TGTGCCAGTAGTTCCGGACAGGGCAATCAGCCCCAGCATTTT	CASSSGQGNQPQHF
TRBJ1-2	-	-	TRBV6-5	TGTGCCAGCACAGGATATTATGGCTACACCTTC	CASTGYYGYTF
TRBJ2-6	-	-	TRBV7-8	TGTGCCAGCAGCTTTTACAACTCTGGGGCCAACGTCCTGACTTTC	CASSFYNSGANVLTF
TRBJ2-3	TRBD2	few	TRBV7-8	TGTGCCAGCAGCTTAGGTAGCGGGAGGGGGGATACGCAGTATTTT	CASSLGSGRGDTQYF
TRBJ1-2	-	-	TRBV27	TGTGCCAGCACCTCCCATAGGATAAACTATGGCTACACCTTC	CASTSHRINYGYTF
TRBJ2-3	-	once	TRBV18	TGTGCCAGCTCACCGGCTCTCGCAGATACGCAGTATTTT	CASSPALADTQYF
TRBJ2-1	TRBD1	-	TRBV24-1	TGTGCCACCAGTGAAACGCCCGACAGGGATGAGCAGTTCTTC	CATSETPDRDEQFF